Sequencing of this T cell receptor beta chain was carried out in a study of blood T cell repertoires in COVID-19. Across the study: PBMCs, B-cell-depleted T cells, or T cells were the source of the cDNA or gDNA that made up the material.

This CDR3 has 17 amino acids. With V trimmed by 5 bases and J by 0 bases, 10 bases remained unmatched. Germline V CDR1 and CDR2: SGHTA, FQGNSA. Assay used: immunoSEQ multiplex PCR; TCRdb lists only in-frame clones, some missing. The data hold some 160,000 clones, with approximately 90% observed a single time. Sequenced sample: PBMCs or T cells enriched from blood (not recorded which). This TCR was recovered from a woman aged 45 to 65 who had recovered from COVID-19. J is TRBJ2-4 and V is TRBV7-2; the match to TRBD2 covers 7 bases. The CDR3 sequence: CASSRPGGGVAKNIQYF. The DNA of the CDR3 is TGTGCCAGCAGCCGGCCTGGGGGGGGAGTAGCCAAAAACATTCAGTACTTC. Drawing the rest from reference TRBV7-2 and TRBJ2-4, the complete variable domain is GAGVSQSPSNKVTEKGKDVELRCDPISGHTALYWYRQSLGQGLEFLIYFQGNSAPDKSGLPSDRFSAERTGGSVSTLTIQRTQQEDSAVYLCASSRPGGGVAKNIQYFGAGTRLSVL.